The 14 T cell receptor beta chains in this list originate from one sample, sequenced in a study of cytomegalovirus exposure and HLA in healthy donors. The primer mix had 60 Vbeta and 13 Jbeta primers. Method: immunoSEQ multiplex PCR; TCRdb's copy keeps in-frame clones and lacks some. Altogether 110,000 to 150,000 clones are present, around 70% being singletons, with the ten largest covering 2% to 2.5%. Sequences were obtained from PBMCs. All receptors derive from a woman in her fifties or sixties in good health and CMV-seropositive.

The J gene is TRBJ1-1, the V gene TRBV6-5, with D perhaps TRBD1 (6 bases). The CDR3 length is 14 residues. V gave up 6 bases and J gave up 11 bases, with 22 bases separating them. Germline V gene lookup returns CDR1 MNHEY and CDR2 SVGAGI. CDR3 sequence: CASRQGGDNTLAFF. CDR3 in DNA: TGTGCCAGCAGGCAAGGGGGGGACAACACGCTGGCTTTCTTT.

V is TRBV6-1 and J is TRBJ2-7; weak D call: TRBD2 (6 bases). CDR1 and CDR2 (germline): MNHNS, SASEGT. The CDR3 loop spans 15 amino acids. V lost 2 bases and J 0 bases, leaving 11 bases between the germline ends. CDR3: CASSERASASYEQYF. CDR3 sequence (DNA): TGTGCCAGCAGTGAAAGGGCTAGCGCCTCCTACGAGCAGTACTTC.

The chain's CDR3 is CASSPPPGVNTEAFF. CDR3 sequence (DNA): TGTGCCAGCAGCCCCCCCCCGGGGGTGAACACTGAAGCTTTCTTT. J is TRBJ1-1 and V is TRBV7-3; TRBD1 is a possible D gene (5 bases). V lost 5 bases, J lost 0 bases, and 13 bases lay in between. The germline V gene encodes CDR1 SGHTA and CDR2 FQGTGA. The CDR3 is made up of 15 amino acids. Drawing the rest from reference TRBV7-3 and TRBJ1-1, the complete variable domain is GAGVSQTPSNKVTEKGKYVELRCDPISGHTALYWYRQSLGQGPEFLIYFQGTGAADDSGLPNDRFFAVRPEGSVSTLKIQRTERGDSAVYLCASSPPPGVNTEAFFGQGTRLTVV.

A note on this clone: In the same sample, other DNA sequences code for this CDR3. The V gene is TRBV6-5, the J gene TRBJ1-3, with D unclear. This CDR3 spans 12 amino acids. Germline loops: CDR1 MNHEY, CDR2 SVGAGI. V was pared by 6 bases and J by 0 bases, with 3 bases between. CDR3: CASRSSGNTIYF. CDR3 sequence (DNA): TGTGCCAGCAGGAGCTCTGGAAACACCATATATTTT.

This clone was seen only once. The chain employs TRBV9 and TRBJ1-1; the match to TRBD1 covers 8 bases. V was clipped by 0 bases and J by 4 bases; unmatched bases: 11. The CDR3 contains 17 residues. CDR1 SGDLS and CDR2 YYNGEE come from the germline V gene. The CDR3 coding sequence is TGTGCCAGCAGCGTAGGGAACTCAGGGGGCCTGGGCACTGAAGCTTTCTTT. Translating it yields CASSVGNSGGLGTEAFF. Supplemented by reference TRBV9 and TRBJ1-1, the full variable domain reads DSGVTQTPKHLITATGQRVTLRCSPRSGDLSVYWYQQSLDQGLQFLIQYYNGEERAKGNILERFSAQQFPDLHSELNLSSLELGDSALYFCASSVGNSGGLGTEAFFGQGTRLTVV.

The V gene is TRBV28, the J gene TRBJ2-1; 12 bases line up with TRBD2. Looked up from germline, CDR1 is MDHEN and CDR2 is SYDVKM. Germline trimming cut 7 bases from V and 9 bases from J; bases unmatched to any gene: 10. CDR3 length equals 15 residues. CDR3 amino acids: CASTLGTSGSGEQFF. The CDR3 DNA reads TGTGCCAGCACTCTCGGGACTAGCGGGTCTGGTGAGCAGTTCTTC.

V usage is TRBV5-1 and J usage is TRBJ2-2, with D tentatively TRBD1 (5 bases). The CDR3 is 16 amino acids. From germline, CDR1 is SGHRS and CDR2 YFSETQ. V lost 0 bases and J lost 0, with 9 bases in between. CDR3 in amino acids: CASSLEATANTGELFF. DNA for the CDR3: TGCGCCAGCAGCTTGGAGGCGACAGCGAACACCGGGGAGCTGTTTTTT.

V and J are TRBV10-3 and TRBJ1-4; D is unresolved. Looked up from germline, CDR1 is ENHRY and CDR2 is SYGVKD. The V and J ends lost 4 bases and 8 bases respectively, with 11 bases between them. This CDR3 is built from 13 residues. The chain's CDR3 is CAISAEDNEKLFF. The CDR3 region has the DNA TGTGCCATCAGTGCAGAGGATAACGAAAAACTGTTTTTT.

Of note for this clone: Germline and junction disagree at one end, which may indicate a read error. This chain uses TRBV7-7 with TRBJ2-2; a weak D match, TRBD2 (6 bases). This CDR3 has 15 amino acids. The germline CDR1 and CDR2 sequences are SSHAT and FNYEAQ (reference sequence). CDR3 sequence reads: CASSLTGEGTGELFF. In nucleotides, the CDR3 is TGTGCTAGCAGCTTAACGGGAGAGGGGACCGGGGAGCTGTTTTTT.

The chain recombines TRBV2 with TRBJ1-5; D is perhaps TRBD1 (6 bases). Trimming shortened V by 4 bases and J by 1 base, and 11 bases separated the two germline ends. Germline assignment: CDR1 SNHLY and CDR2 FYNNEI. This CDR3 has 15 residues. The CDR3 DNA sequence: TGTGCCAGCAGTGGAGGGGGTAGGAGCAATCAGCCCCAGCATTTT. As protein: CASSGGGRSNQPQHF.

The chain is built from TRBV5-4 and TRBJ2-7, with D perhaps TRBD1 (5 bases). The germline V gene encodes CDR1 SGHNT and CDR2 YYREEE (reference sequence). V was cut by 1 base and J by 6 bases, with 14 bases left in between. The CDR3 loop spans 14 amino acids. CDR3 DNA: TGTGCCAGCAGCTTGCAGGGCTCATCGGGCGAGCAGTACTTC. It codes for CASSLQGSSGEQYF.

The chain carries TRBV27 and TRBJ2-1; TRBD2 matches 8 bases. CDR1 and CDR2 from the germline V gene are MNHEY and SMNVEV (reference sequence). The CDR3 extends over 12 amino acids. V lost 9 bases to trimming and J lost 5 bases; unmatched junction nucleotides: 3. The CDR3 protein is CASGTRDNEQFF. CDR3 DNA sequence: TGTGCCAGTGGGACTAGAGACAATGAGCAGTTCTTC.

The V gene is TRBV18, the J gene TRBJ2-1, with TRBD1 matching over 7 bases. The CDR3 contains 15 residues. V lost 1 base to trimming and J lost 7 bases; unmatched junction nucleotides: 7. The germline V gene encodes CDR1 KGHSH and CDR2 LQKENI. CDR3 coding DNA: TGTGCCAGCTCACCACTCCGACAGGGTGAGAATGAGCAGTTCTTC. It is translated as CASSPLRQGENEQFF. Full variable domain (outside the CDR3, taken from reference TRBV18 and TRBJ2-1): NAGVMQNPRHLVRRRGQEARLRCSPMKGHSHVYWYRQLPEEGLKFMVYLQKENIIDESGMPKERFSAEFPKEGPSILRIQQVVRGDSAAYFCASSPLRQGENEQFFGPGTRLTVL.

The J gene is TRBJ2-3, the V gene TRBV30; D is perhaps TRBD1 (5 bases). Trimming took 1 base from V and 6 from J, leaving 11 bases between them. CDR3 length: 13 amino acids. The germline V gene has CDR1 GTSNPN and CDR2 SVGIG (reference sequence). The CDR3 sequence: CAWSGPKGDTQYF. The CDR3 bases are TGTGCCTGGAGTGGGCCAAAGGGGGATACGCAGTATTTT.